The 9 T cell receptor beta chains given below trace back to one sample, sequenced in a study of cytomegalovirus exposure and HLA in healthy donors. 13 Jbeta primers and 60 Vbeta primers were used for the PCR. Here immunoSEQ multiplex PCR was the method, and the copy in TCRdb shows in-frame clones only, minus some. The sample lists roughly 120,000 clones, about 76% occurring once. Sequences were obtained from PBMCs. All receptors come from a woman in her 30s in good health and CMV-seronegative.

This sequence joins TRBV6-5 and TRBJ2-1; 7 nucleotides align to TRBD2. This CDR3 contains 14 residues. V trimming: 10 bases; J trimming: 4 bases; junction bases outside the gene matches: 10. CDR1 is MNHEY and CDR2 is SVGAGI in the germline V gene. The CDR3 sequence is CAIRPAGAYNEQFF. The CDR3 DNA reads as TGTGCCATCCGCCCCGCGGGAGCGTACAATGAGCAGTTCTTC.

This clone came up once. This sequence joins TRBV6-1 and TRBJ1-2; D ambiguous. The V end lost 0 bases, the J end lost 8 bases, and 13 bases lay between the germline ends. Germline V gene data show CDR1 as MNHNS and CDR2 as SASEGT. This CDR3 contains 14 residues. The CDR3 nucleotides are TGTGCCAGCAGTGAAGCCCGCCTACGAAGAGGCTACACCTTC. Its translation is CASSEARLRRGYTF.

The chain has TRBV4-2 and TRBJ1-1; TRBD1 matches 8 bases. This CDR3 is built from 15 residues. From germline, CDR1 is LGHNA and CDR2 YNFKEQ. J lost 8 bases, V lost 0 bases, and 8 bases had no gene match. The DNA of the CDR3 is TGTGCCAGCAGCCAAGAGGTACAGGGGGGTAGGGAAGCTTTCTTT. This gives the protein CASSQEVQGGREAFF.

The V call is TRBV25-1, the J call TRBJ1-4; tentatively, D is TRBD1 (6 bases). Trimming stripped 4 bases from V and 4 bases from J, with 13 bases between. In germline, CDR1 is MGHDK, CDR2 SYGVNS. CDR3 length equals 15 residues. DNA of the CDR3: TGTGCCAGCAGTGCGATGACAGGATATAATGAAAAACTGTTTTTT. This gives the protein CASSAMTGYNEKLFF.

The J gene is TRBJ2-7, the V gene TRBV11-2; the match to TRBD2 covers 11 bases. The ends lost 2 bases at V and 4 bases at J; junction bases unmatched: 4. Germline V gene sequence: CDR1 SGHAT, CDR2 FQNNGV. The CDR3 has 15 residues. The CDR3 region is CASSLLGLAVYEQYF. Written as DNA, the CDR3 is TGTGCCAGCAGCTTACTGGGACTAGCGGTTTACGAGCAGTACTTC.

The chain links TRBV5-1 to TRBJ2-7, with 8 bases lining up with TRBD1. This CDR3 has 16 residues. J lost 0 bases, V lost 6 bases, and 11 bases had no gene match. The germline gives CDR1 SGHRS, CDR2 YFSETQ. The CDR3 DNA sequence: TGCGCCAGCACCCCTGGTCAGGGGGCGAGCTCCTACGAGCAGTACTTC. This gives the protein CASTPGQGASSYEQYF.

This CDR3 reads CASSYKGGLTNSPLHF. The CDR3 nucleotides are TGTGCCAGCAGTTATAAAGGCGGTTTAACTAATTCACCCCTCCACTTT. This chain links TRBV27 with TRBJ1-6; D uncertain. With 4 bases removed from V and 6 bases from J, the gap between germline ends came to 16 bases. In germline, CDR1 is MNHEY, CDR2 SMNVEV (reference sequence). The CDR3 has 16 residues.

This chain uses TRBV5-6 with TRBJ2-2; 9 bases are shared with TRBD2. CDR1 is SGHDT and CDR2 is YYEEEE in the germline V gene. V dropped 1 base and J dropped 7; count of bases not matched to a gene: 5. The CDR3 has 15 residues. Here the CDR3 reads CASSLPSGKYGELFF. The CDR3 DNA follows: TGTGCCAGCAGCTTGCCTAGCGGGAAATACGGGGAGCTGTTTTTT. Filled out from reference TRBV5-6 and TRBJ2-2, the complete variable domain reads DAGVTQSPTHLIKTRGQQVTLRCSPKSGHDTVSWYQQALGQGPQFIFQYYEEEERQRGNFPDRFSGHQFPNYSSELNVNALLLGDSALYLCASSLPSGKYGELFFGEGSRLTVL.

This clone appeared a few times. The chain links TRBV28 to TRBJ2-1; 11 bases agree with TRBD2. The CDR3 runs to 20 residues. V was pared by 5 bases and J by 2 bases, with 17 bases of the junction left unmatched. Germline assignment: CDR1 MDHEN and CDR2 SYDVKM. CDR3 in DNA: TGTGCCAGCAGTCCCCAGCTATCCCTGCTAGCGGGAGGAACCTACAATGAGCAGTTCTTC. Encoded protein: CASSPQLSLLAGGTYNEQFF.